These 32 T cell receptor beta chains came from one sample sequenced in a study of T cell repertoires in cytomegalovirus infection. These receptors have no known antigen. In TCRdb, the reads were re-called with MiXCR into one record per CDR3 protein. The table shows 80,000 or so distinct CDR3 sequences, with 20% to 30% occurring only once. Source: CD8+ T cells from cultured PBMCs, taken from culture after CMV antigen stimulation. The receptors derive from a human donor in good health (CMV status not recorded). Some clones in this sample may be carry-over from other donors' samples.

This clonotype showed up many times. This sequence joins TRBV7-8 and TRBJ2-3; D gene unclear. The V gene lost 5 bases and the J gene lost 7 bases, with 10 bases spanning the gap. There are 12 residues in the CDR3. The germline V gene encodes CDR1 SGHVS and CDR2 FQNEAQ. The CDR3 loop reads CASSPDLNTQYF. In DNA form, the CDR3 reads TGTGCCAGCAGCCCCGATTTGAATACGCAGTATTTT.

This clonotype was counted ten times or more. The J gene is TRBJ1-5, the V gene TRBV7-8; the D gene is possibly TRBD1 (5 bases). CDR1 SGHVS and CDR2 FQNEAQ come from the germline V gene. The CDR3 runs 18 residues. Trimming stripped 4 bases from V and 0 bases from J, with 19 bases between. CDR3 DNA: TGTGCCAGCAGCTATCCTCGGCGGGACGCCTATAGCAATCAGCCCCAGCATTTT. Protein product: CASSYPRRDAYSNQPQHF. The variable domain in full, completed from reference TRBV7-8 and TRBJ1-5, reads GAGVSQSPRYKVAKRGQDVALRCDPISGHVSLFWYQQALGQGPEFLTYFQNEAQLDKSGLPSDRFFAERPEGSVSTLKIQRTQQEDSAVYLCASSYPRRDAYSNQPQHFGDGTRLSIL.

Ten or more counts support this clonotype. V is TRBV27 and J is TRBJ1-5; D possibly corresponds to TRBD1 (5 bases). The CDR3 length is 13 residues. Trimming took 6 bases from V and 0 from J, leaving 6 bases between them. Germline CDR1 reads MNHEY; CDR2 reads SMNVEV (reference sequence). CDR3 coding DNA: TGTGCCAGCAGCGACAGTAGCAATCAGCCCCAGCATTTT. It translates to CASSDSSNQPQHF.

There are a few counts of this clonotype. The chain uses TRBV7-2 and TRBJ2-7, with a tentative D call TRBD2 (6 bases). Germline CDR1 reads SGHTA; CDR2 reads FQGNSA. V lost 1 base to trimming and J lost 7 bases, with 11 bases between them. This CDR3 has 13 amino acids. The CDR3 region is CASSLVSGREQYF. CDR3 in DNA: TGTGCCAGCAGCTTAGTTTCTGGGAGGGAGCAGTACTTC.

This chain uses TRBV27 with TRBJ1-1; D uncertain. Trimming removed 1 base from V and 1 base from J, with 7 bases in between. The CDR3 extends over 14 amino acids. Germline values: CDR1 MNHEY, CDR2 SMNVEV (reference sequence). The DNA of the CDR3 is TGTGCCAGCAGTTTATGGTTTGGGAACACTGAAGCTTTCTTT. This gives the protein CASSLWFGNTEAFF.

V usage is TRBV12-3 or TRBV12-4 and J usage is TRBJ1-2, with 9 nucleotides matching TRBD1. The CDR3 is 18 residues long. V lost 7 bases and J lost 1; bases outside the gene matches: 16. CDR3 coding DNA: TGTGCCAGCAATGTGGTCGGGGCACGGGACAGGGATAACTATGGCTACACCTTC. This sequence encodes CASNVVGARDRDNYGYTF.

This clonotype was counted many times. The rearrangement uses TRBV7-6 and TRBJ2-3; the D gene is possibly TRBD1 (6 bases). Germline CDR1 is SGHVS and CDR2 is FNYEAQ. There are 16 residues in the CDR3. The V gene lost 1 base and the J gene lost 1 base, with 12 bases spanning the gap. CDR3 coding DNA: TGTGCCAGCAGCTTAGATCAGGGGACCCGCACAGATACGCAGTATTTT. Translation: CASSLDQGTRTDTQYF.

The J gene is TRBJ2-7, the V gene TRBV5-6; TRBD2 aligns across 11 bases. V was clipped by 4 bases and J by 5 bases; unmatched bases: 5. This CDR3 spans 14 amino acids. The germline V gene encodes CDR1 SGHDT and CDR2 YYEEEE. Written as DNA, the CDR3 is TGTGCCAGCAGCCCCGGGACTAGCGGCGACGAGCAGTACTTC. Translation gives CASSPGTSGDEQYF.

V gene TRBV20-1 combines with J gene TRBJ2-7; D is perhaps TRBD1 or TRBD2 (5 bases each). The germline CDR1 and CDR2 sequences are DFQATT and SNEGSKA (reference sequence). This CDR3 region has 13 residues. V was shortened by 3 bases and J by 3 bases, with 12 bases between the two germline ends. CDR3 residues: CSARGTDRYEQYF. CDR3 in DNA: TGCAGTGCTAGGGGGACCGACCGCTACGAGCAGTACTTC.

J is TRBJ2-1 and V is TRBV20-1; 7 positions agree with TRBD2. The trim removed 0 bases at V and 6 bases at J, leaving 11 bases unmatched. The CDR3 has 16 residues. The germline gives CDR1 DFQATT, CDR2 SNEGSKA (reference sequence). CDR3: CSARDSGLADINEQFF. Here the CDR3 DNA reads TGCAGTGCTAGAGATTCCGGGCTAGCGGATATCAATGAGCAGTTCTTC.

This clonotype came up a few times. This chain links TRBV5-6 with TRBJ1-5, with D possibly being TRBD1 (5 bases). The germline gives CDR1 SGHDT, CDR2 YYEEEE. The CDR3 has 16 residues. V gave up 4 bases and J gave up 4 bases, with 18 bases separating them. The CDR3 is CASSRRFDSLNQPQHF. CDR3 nucleotide sequence: TGTGCCAGCAGCCGAAGGTTCGACAGCTTAAATCAGCCCCAGCATTTT.

This clonotype was recorded many times. This rearrangement joins TRBV11-1 to TRBJ1-1, with D hard to call. V was trimmed by 3 bases and J by 1 base, leaving 15 bases between them. CDR3 length: 16 residues. Germline CDR1 is SGHAT and CDR2 is FQDESV (reference sequence). CDR3 protein: CASSFGWEVSNTEAFF. In nucleotides, the CDR3 is TGTGCCAGCAGCTTTGGGTGGGAGGTTTCGAACACTGAAGCTTTCTTT.

This clonotype was observed a few times. This chain links TRBV29-1 with TRBJ1-1, with unresolved D. CDR1 is SQVTM and CDR2 is ANQGSEA in the germline V gene. The V end lost 2 bases, the J end lost 1 base, and 5 bases lay between the germline ends. This CDR3 is built from 12 residues. Here the CDR3 DNA reads TGCAGCGTTGAAACTGGGAACACTGAAGCTTTCTTT. Protein sequence: CSVETGNTEAFF.

This clonotype was counted ten times or more. The chain has TRBV9 and TRBJ2-1; 14 nucleotides line up with TRBD2. The germline V gene has CDR1 SGDLS and CDR2 YYNGEE. After removal of 0 bases from V and 7 bases from J, the junction contained 3 bases not matched to a gene. The CDR3 runs to 16 residues. The CDR3 sequence: CASSVAWTSGGNEQFF. CDR3 bases: TGTGCCAGCAGCGTAGCCTGGACTAGCGGGGGGAATGAGCAGTTCTTC. The whole variable domain, filled in from reference TRBV9 and TRBJ2-1, reads DSGVTQTPKHLITATGQRVTLRCSPRSGDLSVYWYQQSLDQGLQFLIQYYNGEERAKGNILERFSAQQFPDLHSELNLSSLELGDSALYFCASSVAWTSGGNEQFFGPGTRLTVL.

Notes on this clonotype: A much larger clone differs from this one at a single base, so this may be a read error. The chain carries TRBV7-6 and TRBJ2-7, with 8 bases lining up with TRBD2. Germline V CDR1 and CDR2: SGHVS, FNYEAQ. The CDR3 loop spans 15 amino acids. The CDR3 is CANSLREGAGYEQYF. CDR3 DNA: TGTGCCAACAGCCTCCGGGAGGGAGCGGGCTACGAGCAGTACTTC.

The chain links TRBV4-3 to TRBJ2-3; 9 nucleotides agree with TRBD2. The germline CDR1 and CDR2 sequences are LGHNA and YSLEER. Unmatched junction bases numbered 5, after V lost 1 base and J lost 6 bases. The CDR3 length is 15 residues. This CDR3 reads CASSQVAGGLDTQYF. The DNA of the CDR3 is TGCGCCAGCAGCCAAGTGGCGGGAGGGCTGGATACGCAGTATTTT.

In this sample, this clonotype turned up many times. The CDR3 sequence: CASSLRQVATEAFF. CDR3 bases: TGTGCCAGCAGCTTACGACAGGTCGCCACTGAAGCTTTCTTT. V is TRBV7-2 and J is TRBJ1-1, with a tentative D call TRBD1 (6 bases). Germline lookup yields CDR1 SGHTA and CDR2 FQGNSA. The CDR3 contains 14 residues. V lost 2 bases and J lost 4, with 11 bases in between. Full variable domain (remainder filled in from reference TRBV7-2 and TRBJ1-1): GAGVSQSPSNKVTEKGKDVELRCDPISGHTALYWYRQSLGQGLEFLIYFQGNSAPDKSGLPSDRFSAERTGGSVSTLTIQRTQQEDSAVYLCASSLRQVATEAFFGQGTRLTVV.

The genes are TRBV20-1 and TRBJ2-7; D tentatively fits TRBD1 or TRBD2 (6 bases each). The CDR3 loop spans 14 amino acids. The V gene lost 3 bases and the J gene lost 3 bases, with 15 bases spanning the gap. CDR1 and CDR2 from the germline V gene are DFQATT and SNEGSKA (reference sequence). The CDR3, as DNA: TGCAGTGCTAGCTACCGGGGGCGGGTCTACGAGCAGTACTTC. This encodes CSASYRGRVYEQYF.

The chain couples TRBV2 to TRBJ2-5; possible D gene TRBD2, 7 bases. Germline CDR1 SNHLY, CDR2 FYNNEI. Trimming shortened V by 3 bases and J by 5 bases, and 13 bases separated the two germline ends. There are 14 residues in the CDR3. The CDR3 DNA reads TGTGCCAGCAGTGAGGGGGGGCGCGAGGAGACCCAGTACTTC. Its protein product is CASSEGGREETQYF.

This clonotype was counted between two and nine times. This sequence joins TRBV14 and TRBJ2-5, with unresolved D. Germline V CDR1 and CDR2: SGHDN, FVKESK. V lost 2 bases and J lost 3, with 4 bases in between. The CDR3 consists of 12 residues. CDR3 region: CASSQFKETQYF. The CDR3 DNA reads as TGTGCCAGCAGCCAATTTAAAGAGACCCAGTACTTC.

This clonotype showed up many times. The V call is TRBV7-9, the J call TRBJ1-4; D uncertain. V was pared by 1 base and J by 0 bases, with 6 bases between. This CDR3 is 15 amino acids long. Germline lookup yields CDR1 SEHNR and CDR2 FQNEAQ (reference sequence). Here the CDR3 DNA reads TGTGCCAGCAGCTTAGAGGGTGCAACTAATGAAAAACTGTTTTTT. Amino acids: CASSLEGATNEKLFF. The full variable domain, with the rest looked up from reference TRBV7-9 and TRBJ1-4, is DTGVSQNPRHKITKRGQNVTFRCDPISEHNRLYWYRQTLGQGPEFLTYFQNEAQLEKSRLLSDRFSAERPKGSFSTLEIQRTEQGDSAMYLCASSLEGATNEKLFFGSGTQLSVL.

This clonotype was seen more than once but under ten times. The chain carries TRBV4-3 and TRBJ1-3; D is possibly TRBD1 (6 bases). The CDR3 has 17 residues. CDR1 and CDR2 from the germline V gene are LGHNA and YSLEER. The ends were cut back, 0 bases at V and 9 bases at J, with 21 bases in the middle. CDR3 in amino acids: CASSQDSGGGSSSTIYF. In DNA, the CDR3 is TGCGCCAGCAGCCAAGACTCCGGAGGGGGGTCTTCTTCCACCATATATTTT.

This clonotype turned up a few times. The chain is built from TRBV4-1 and TRBJ2-7; TRBD2 might be the D (6 bases). Germline CDR1 reads MGHRA; CDR2 reads YSYEKL. The CDR3 covers 15 residues. The V end was cut by 4 bases, the J end by 1 base, with 14 bases between. CDR3 region: CASSLLEEGSYEQYF. The CDR3 nucleotides read TGCGCCAGCAGCCTCTTGGAGGAGGGTTCCTACGAGCAGTACTTC.

The CDR3 loop reads CAWRPPLGPNTEAFF. The CDR3 coding sequence is TGTGCCTGGAGACCCCCTCTTGGACCGAACACTGAAGCTTTCTTT. This sequence joins TRBV30 and TRBJ1-1; D is unresolved. The CDR3 extends over 15 amino acids. Germline CDR1 and CDR2: GTSNPN and SVGIG (reference sequence). The V end was cut by 3 bases, the J end by 1 base, with 15 bases between.

Ten or more counts support this clonotype. This chain links TRBV6-1 with TRBJ2-3, with D uncertain. Germline values: CDR1 MNHNS, CDR2 SASEGT. The V end lost 10 bases, the J end lost 4 bases, and 15 bases lay between the germline ends. The CDR3 has 13 residues. The CDR3 protein is CATSVSLADTQYF. CDR3 sequence (DNA): TGTGCCACTTCAGTAAGTCTTGCAGATACGCAGTATTTT.

This clonotype showed up many times. The chain is built from TRBV12-3 or TRBV12-4 and TRBJ2-5; the D gene could be TRBD1 or TRBD2 (5 bases each). The CDR3 sequence is 14 residues long. V was clipped by 7 bases and J by 0 bases, with 12 bases between them. CDR3 nucleotides: TGTGCCAGCACTCCCGGGACCCACCAAGAGACCCAGTACTTC. It encodes CASTPGTHQETQYF.

This clonotype was detected many times. The J gene is TRBJ2-7, the V gene TRBV4-3; no definite D call. Between the trimmed V and J ends, which lost 0 bases and 0 bases, there was a span of 15 bases. The CDR3 spans 17 residues. Germline CDR1 is LGHNA and CDR2 is YSLEER. CDR3 nucleotide sequence: TGCGCCAGCAGCCAAGATCAAGCCGGGCACAGCTCCTACGAGCAGTACTTC. This encodes CASSQDQAGHSSYEQYF.

This sequence joins TRBV6-1 and TRBJ2-1; TRBD1 matches at 7 bases. The J segment lost 0 bases and the V segment lost 1 base, leaving 0 bases of the junction unmatched. The CDR3 sequence is 15 residues long. The germline CDR1 and CDR2 sequences are MNHNS and SASEGT. The CDR3 here is CASSEGDSSYNEQFF. The CDR3 DNA reads as TGTGCCAGCAGTGAAGGGGACAGCTCCTACAATGAGCAGTTCTTC.

The table lists this clonotype with many counts. The genes are TRBV7-8 and TRBJ1-5; D gene unclear. Between the trimmed V and J ends, which lost 1 base and 1 base, there was a span of 11 bases. This CDR3 spans 16 amino acids. Germline assignment: CDR1 SGHVS and CDR2 FQNEAQ. DNA of the CDR3: TGTGCCAGCAGCTTAGATGACCCCCGGAGCAATCAGCCCCAGCATTTT. It yields the protein CASSLDDPRSNQPQHF.

J is TRBJ1-4 and V is TRBV27, with D perhaps TRBD1 (6 bases). Germline values: CDR1 MNHEY, CDR2 SMNVEV (reference sequence). The ends were cut back, 6 bases at V and 5 bases at J, with 16 bases in the middle. This CDR3 region has 15 residues. This CDR3 reads CASSPGTIGNEKLFF. The CDR3 DNA reads TGTGCCAGCAGCCCCGGGACAATTGGGAATGAAAAACTGTTTTTT.

This clonotype has a count of ten or more. This chain links TRBV12-3 or TRBV12-4 with TRBJ2-3; D is perhaps TRBD1 (5 bases). Between the trimmed V and J ends, which lost 6 bases and 2 bases, there was a span of 12 bases. This CDR3 comprises 14 residues. The CDR3 sequence is CASSDSYFTDTQYF. CDR3 in DNA: TGTGCCAGCAGCGACAGCTACTTCACAGATACGCAGTATTTT.

This clonotype was observed a single time. Possible read error: a much larger clone is one base away. This sequence joins TRBV7-2 and TRBJ2-5; D may be TRBD1 or TRBD2 (5 bases each). This CDR3 has 14 amino acids. Germline V lookup: CDR1 SGHTA, CDR2 FQGNSA. Here the CDR3 reads CVSSPGTNQETQYF. In DNA form, the CDR3 reads TGTGTCAGCAGCCCCGGGACGAACCAAGAGACCCAGTACTTC.